The source of this T cell receptor beta chain is a study of regulatory T cells in long-lasting Graves disease. The sample's time point: newly diagnosed GD, antithyroid drugs for less than 3 months. RNA isolated from PBMCs was used to make the TCR library. CDR3-region Arm-PCR and iRepertoire HTBI primers produced the TCR beta libraries. Per the original methods: Throughout the samples, researchers identified 60 to 70 TRBV and approximately 15 TRBJ segments. TCRdb recomputed calls from the multiplex PCR reads with MiXCR, one row per CDR3 protein. The V and J calls come from TCRdb's annotation, not from the publication. The table includes about 380,000 distinct CDR3 sequences, around 15% detected once. This clonotype was observed many times. Its antigen is undetermined. General study points: Persistent disease exhibited a predilection for TRBV28, TRBJ1-2 and TRBJ2-5.

The CDR3 spans 15 residues. CDR1 is SGHAT and CDR2 is FQNNGV in the germline V gene. The V segment lost 4 bases and the J segment 3 bases; nucleotides outside the gene matches: 7. The sample here was peripheral blood mononuclear cells (PBMCs), taken at new diagnosis, from a patient treated with antithyroid drugs. J is TRBJ2-7 and V is TRBV11-2, with 9 bases fitting TRBD1. The source of this sequence is a female donor with Graves disease. The CDR3 DNA sequence: TGTGCCAGCAGCTCTGCCGGGACAGGGTACTACGAGCAGTACTTC. Translation gives CASSSAGTGYYEQYF.